This TCR beta chain was found in a study of CD8 T cells in Susac syndrome. The length of the CDR3 is 17 residues. CDR1 is SQVTM and CDR2 is ANQGSEA in the germline V gene. The V and J ends lost 6 bases and 3 bases, in that order; junction bases with no gene match: 17. Random-hexamer reverse transcription was applied to roughly 0.45 to 1 ug RNA. MiXCR was run by TCRdb on the immunoSEQ multiplex PCR reads, yielding one entry per CDR3 protein. Here the sample spans a few hundred thousand distinct CDR3 sequences, around 89% being singletons. The chain recombines TRBV29-1 with TRBJ2-5; 9 nucleotides agree with TRBD1. The sequencing input was CD8+ T cells from PBMCs. This TCR came from a human donor with multiple sclerosis. The CDR3 is CSVDGTGRSWGKETQYF. CDR3 nucleotide sequence: TGCAGCGTCGATGGGACAGGGCGAAGTTGGGGGAAAGAGACCCAGTACTTC.